This TCR beta chain stems from a study of blood T cell repertoires in COVID-19. Trimming left V 3 bases short and J 5 bases short, with 4 bases between. CDR1 and CDR2 (germline): DFQATT, SNEGSKA (reference sequence). This CDR3 region has 11 residues. The authors' processing: Amplification from reference gene primers served as the basis for estimated nucleated cell counts. The repertoire was sequenced with immunoSEQ multiplex PCR; TCRdb's copy has only in-frame clones and lacks some. Clone size and the V and J calls come from that table; the DNA yielded D and trimming. The table lists 95,000 to 110,000 clones, about 80% of them singletons, with roughly 3.3% in the top ten.

The sequencing sample was made of peripheral blood. The clonotype was recovered from an elderly woman with active or convalescent COVID-19. This chain connects TRBV20-1 to TRBJ1-4, with D hard to call. CDR3 loop: CSASRNEKLFF. The CDR3 nucleotides read TGCAGTGCTAGTCGGAATGAAAAACTGTTTTTT.